The 3 T cell receptor beta chains in this list originate from one sample, sequenced in a study of T-cell memory formation after mild COVID-19. From the 5' RACE reads, TCRdb called clonotypes with MiXCR, one entry per CDR3 protein. The data contain hundreds of thousands of distinct CDR3 sequences, around a sixth of them singletons. The sequencing sample was made of PBMCs or a T cell subset sorted from them (not recorded which). The receptors derive from a man aged 18 to 29 who had mild COVID-19 (a few samples of this study predate the infection). Cell type and time point are not known.

This clonotype was picked up a small number of times. V gene TRBV10-3 combines with J gene TRBJ2-7; TRBD1 is a possible D gene (5 bases). Germline lookup yields CDR1 ENHRY and CDR2 SYGVKD. This CDR3 spans 11 amino acids. Trimming removed 2 bases from V and 12 bases from J, with 11 bases in between. CDR3 sequence reads: CAISEKDNWYV. The CDR3 DNA follows: TGTGCCATCAGTGAGAAGGACAATTGGTACGTC.

This clonotype was detected only a few times. This chain connects TRBV7-2 to TRBJ2-7, with 7 bases identical to TRBD1. The CDR3 sequence is 13 residues long. V dropped 5 bases and J dropped 2; count of bases not matched to a gene: 3. Germline V CDR1 and CDR2: SGHTA, FQGNSA. The CDR3 DNA reads TGTGCCAGCAGCCTACAGGGGCCCTACGAGCAGTACTTC. Its protein is CASSLQGPYEQYF.

This clonotype was seen a few times. The chain employs TRBV5-1 and TRBJ2-7; D remains unclear. Germline loops: CDR1 SGHRS, CDR2 YFSETQ. This CDR3 has 13 residues. Trimming shortened V by 0 bases and J by 5 bases, and 9 bases separated the two germline ends. The CDR3 loop is CASSLEGLDEQYF. DNA of the CDR3: TGCGCCAGCAGCTTGGAAGGTTTGGACGAGCAGTACTTC.